These 4 T cell receptor beta chains came from one sample sequenced in a study of T cell responses to AZD1222 COVID-19 vaccine. Method: immunoSEQ multiplex PCR; TCRdb's copy keeps in-frame clones and lacks some. The sample comprises about 130,000 clones, about nine tenths of which are singletons, and around 24% rests with the top ten. The sequencing here drew on peripheral blood, taken on day 0 of AZD1222 vaccination. These receptors were obtained from an adult in good health.

This chain joins TRBV2 and TRBJ1-2; D is unresolved. V was shortened by 7 bases and J by 4 bases, with 10 bases between the two germline ends. Germline CDR1 is SNHLY and CDR2 is FYNNEI. The CDR3 consists of 12 residues. The DNA of the CDR3 is TGTGCCAGCATGAGTGGGAGCTATGGCTACACCTTC. Protein sequence: CASMSGSYGYTF.

This clone appeared once. The V and J genes are TRBV6-6 and TRBJ1-5; D not resolved. The CDR3 is 12 residues long. V dropped 7 bases and J dropped 4 bases, with 8 bases sitting between them. Germline loops: CDR1 MNHNY, CDR2 SVGAGI (reference sequence). This CDR3 is CASTSVNQPQHF. The CDR3 DNA follows: TGTGCCAGCACCTCGGTTAATCAGCCCCAGCATTTT.

The chain recombines TRBV7-3 with TRBJ2-5, with D possibly TRBD2 on 5 matching bases. Germline V gene sequence: CDR1 SGHTA, CDR2 FQGTGA. Trimming took off 2 bases at V and 3 bases at J, with 19 bases between the two ends. The CDR3 spans 17 residues. In nucleotides, the CDR3 is TGTGCCAGCAGCTTAGGGTTTACGAGGGTGCAGGAAGAGACCCAGTACTTC. This translates into CASSLGFTRVQEETQYF.

The gene calls are TRBV6-5 and TRBJ1-5, with unresolved D. In germline, CDR1 is MNHEY, CDR2 SVGAGI. V was pared by 5 bases and J by 10 bases, with 12 bases between. The CDR3 sequence is 12 residues long. This CDR3 reads CASSPPISPQHF. DNA for the CDR3: TGTGCCAGCAGTCCCCCCATCAGTCCCCAGCATTTT.